The entry that follows covers one T cell receptor (beta chain) sequence. Its antigen is undetermined. This sample was included in a study of blood T cells in healthy people across ages. Overall study context: About one barcoded beta molecule was captured per two T cells (by template switching).

Study-level findings and limits: Older individuals had lower TCR beta diversity per million T cells (the decline was roughly linear). Researchers report that TCR beta diversity correlated strongly with naive T cell percentage.

The authors ran a second PCR of about 6 to 11 cycles using a sample-barcoded 5' primer and a J-beta primer mix. A 12-random-nucleotide template-switch adaptor tagged each cDNA molecule. TCRdb re-called the 5' RACE reads through MiXCR, storing one row per CDR3 protein. The data hold some 750,000 distinct CDR3 sequences, with 22% observed a single time. The TCR comes from a man in his 70s in good health. The specimen sequenced was blood.

CDR3 protein: CASKGAGRKYYEQYF. The DNA of the CDR3 is TGTGCCAGCAAGGGGGCCGGGAGAAAATACTACGAGCAGTACTTC. This sequence joins TRBV6-9 and TRBJ2-7, with D tentatively TRBD1 (7 bases). Germline values: CDR1 MNHGY, CDR2 SVAAGI. The germline V and J ends were trimmed by 7 bases and 3 bases, with 19 bases remaining between them. This CDR3 region has 15 residues.